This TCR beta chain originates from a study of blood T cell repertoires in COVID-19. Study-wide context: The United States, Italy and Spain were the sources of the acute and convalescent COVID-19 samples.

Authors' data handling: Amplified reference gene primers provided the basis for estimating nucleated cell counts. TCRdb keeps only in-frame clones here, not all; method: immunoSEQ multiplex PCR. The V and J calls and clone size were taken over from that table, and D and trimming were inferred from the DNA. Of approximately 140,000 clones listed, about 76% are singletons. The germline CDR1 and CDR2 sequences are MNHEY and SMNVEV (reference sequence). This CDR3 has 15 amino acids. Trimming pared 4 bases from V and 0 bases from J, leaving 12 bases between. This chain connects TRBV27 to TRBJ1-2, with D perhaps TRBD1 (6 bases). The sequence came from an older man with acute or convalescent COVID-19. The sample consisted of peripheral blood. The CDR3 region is CASSSSTGSNYGYTF. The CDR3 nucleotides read TGTGCCAGCAGTTCATCGACAGGTTCTAACTATGGCTACACCTTC.